This T cell receptor beta chain is from a study of CD8 T cells in Susac syndrome. Study observations and caveats: The relatively small number of individuals in the TCR sequencing and HLA analysis was acknowledged by the study.

TEMRA cells were enriched by FACS, and CD4+ and CD8+ T cells were negatively isolated. CDR3 size: 13 residues. V lost 5 bases to trimming and J lost 1 base, with 8 bases between them. Random hexamers were used to reverse transcribe the RNA input (roughly 0.5 to 1 ug). Amplification of TCR beta CDR3 across 54 Vbeta and 13 Jbeta was performed with immunoSEQ multiplex PCR. In TCRdb, the immunoSEQ multiplex PCR reads were re-called with MiXCR into one record per CDR3 protein. The profile covers some 140,000 distinct CDR3 sequences, with around 80% appearing a single time and roughly 0.5% taken by the ten largest. About this clonotype: Its matching antigen is unknown.

The TCR was taken from a human donor with multiple sclerosis. The chain links TRBV12-3 or TRBV12-4 to TRBJ1-1, with D possibly TRBD1 on 5 matching bases. The sequenced material came from CD8+ T cells from PBMCs. The CDR3 DNA reads as TGTGCCAGCAGTCCGACAGAGAACACTGAAGCTTTCTTT. Translating gives CASSPTENTEAFF.